This passage covers 18 T cell receptor beta chains from one sample sequenced in a study of neurological immune-mediated disorders (dated by TCRdb to the late 2010s). Receptor libraries were prepared by 5' RACE. Sequenced using an Illumina HiSeq 2500. Using fastp trimming at Q25 and MiXCR clonotype assembly, TCRdb reanalyzed the public sequencing data and kept in-frame beta chains. Records with the same CDR3 protein are collapsed into one entry carrying the most frequent genes and DNA. A total of about 28,000 distinct CDR3 sequences appear in this sample, approximately 12% of them only once. 6% to 8.5% of the sample goes to the ten largest clones. The sequenced material came from PBMCs. The receptors were gathered from a man between 60 and 75 years old in good health.

The sample holds many counts of this clonotype. V gene TRBV20-1 combines with J gene TRBJ2-5, with D perhaps assigned TRBD1 or TRBD2 (5 bases each). The germline V gene has CDR1 DFQATT and CDR2 SNEGSKA (reference sequence). CDR3 length equals 14 residues. V lost 6 bases to trimming and J lost 5 bases, with 19 bases between them. In DNA, the CDR3 is TGCAGTGCACCCGGGACCGCCCTTTTGGAGACCCAGTACTTC. It encodes CSAPGTALLETQYF.

Turning to this clonotype: A much larger clone lies one base from this, so it may be a read error. This sequence joins TRBV7-2 and TRBJ1-4; no clear D gene. The CDR3 loop spans 15 amino acids. Germline loops: CDR1 SGHTA, CDR2 FQGNSA. The CDR3 sequence is CDSSLGGRTNEKLFF. The CDR3 DNA sequence: TGTGACAGCAGCTTAGGCGGGAGAACTAATGAAAAACTGTTTTTT. The full variable domain, completed using reference TRBV7-2 and TRBJ1-4, is GAGVSQSPSNKVTEKGKDVELRCDPISGHTALYWYRQSLGQGLEFLIYFQGNSAPDKSGLPSDRFSAERTGGSVSTLTIQRTQQEDSAVYLCDSSLGGRTNEKLFFGSGTQLSVL.

This clonotype was seen ten or more times. The rearrangement joins TRBV5-1 to TRBJ2-2; D perhaps matches TRBD2 (5 bases). CDR1 SGHRS and CDR2 YFSETQ come from the germline V gene. Trimming removed 6 bases from V and 6 bases from J, with 18 bases in between. The CDR3 is 15 residues long. The chain's CDR3 is CASTTRRGSAGELFF. In nucleotides, the CDR3 is TGCGCCAGCACCACAAGACGGGGTTCTGCCGGGGAGCTGTTTTTT.

Ten or more counts support this clonotype. The chain joins TRBV10-3 to TRBJ2-7; 10 positions agree with TRBD2. The CDR3 loop spans 15 amino acids. V shed 4 bases and J 6 bases; nucleotides not matched to a gene: 9. Germline loops: CDR1 ENHRY, CDR2 SYGVKD. The CDR3 sequence: CAISASLAGGSEQYF. The CDR3 coding sequence is TGTGCCATCAGTGCAAGCTTAGCGGGAGGTAGCGAGCAGTACTTC.

This chain connects TRBV24-1 to TRBJ2-2; no definite D call. This CDR3 is built from 15 residues. Between the trimmed V and J ends, which lost 4 bases and 2 bases, there was a span of 10 bases. The germline gives CDR1 KGHDR, CDR2 SFDVKD. The CDR3 is CATSEGSCNTGELFF. For the CDR3, the DNA is TGTGCCACCAGTGAGGGTAGCTGTAACACCGGGGAGCTGTTTTTT.

The table lists this clonotype with many counts. The J gene is TRBJ2-7, the V gene TRBV5-1; no firm D call. This CDR3 spans 15 amino acids. CDR1 is SGHRS and CDR2 is YFSETQ in the germline V gene. V lost 0 bases, J lost 3 bases, and 13 bases lay in between. The CDR3 loop is CASSLELGQFYEQYF. The CDR3 coding sequence is TGCGCCAGCAGCTTGGAACTCGGGCAGTTCTACGAGCAGTACTTC.

Ten or more counts support this clonotype. CDR3 nucleotide sequence: TGTGCCAGCAGCTTACGACTAGCGGGCATCGAAATGTCTTACAATGAGCAGTTCTTC. As protein: CASSLRLAGIEMSYNEQFF. The rearrangement joins TRBV13 to TRBJ2-1; 10 nucleotides match TRBD2. J gave up 4 bases and V 2 bases, and 14 bases lay outside the gene matches. The CDR3 is made up of 19 amino acids. The V gene's germline CDR1 is PRHDT and CDR2 FYEKMQ (reference sequence).

This clonotype came up many times. As DNA, the CDR3 is TGCAGTGCTAGAGAGCCGGGACAGGGTGACACCGGGGAGCTGTTTTTT. Its translation: CSAREPGQGDTGELFF. The chain recombines TRBV20-1 with TRBJ2-2; TRBD1 aligns across 9 bases. CDR3 length: 16 amino acids. Per germline, CDR1 DFQATT and CDR2 SNEGSKA (reference sequence). V lost 0 bases and J lost 3; bases outside the gene matches: 5.

This clonotype was found many times. The chain carries TRBV10-1 and TRBJ2-7; either TRBD1 or TRBD2 may fit D (5 bases each). Germline loops: CDR1 WNHNN, CDR2 SYGVQD (reference sequence). Trimming stripped 6 bases from V and 3 bases from J, with 9 bases between. The CDR3 is 12 amino acids. The CDR3 loop is CASSGTDYEQYF. The CDR3 coding sequence is TGCGCCAGCAGCGGGACCGACTACGAGCAGTACTTC.

The chain employs TRBV5-8 and TRBJ2-1; 8 bases map to TRBD1. Trimming took 0 bases from V and 0 from J; bases not matched to a gene: 2. Germline V CDR1 and CDR2: SGHTS, YDEGEE. There are 16 residues in the CDR3. The CDR3 DNA follows: TGTGCCAGCAGCTTGGCGCAGGGGGCCTCCTACAATGAGCAGTTCTTC. It codes for CASSLAQGASYNEQFF. Variable domain in full (rest from reference TRBV5-8 and TRBJ2-1): EAGVTQSPTHLIKTRGQQATLRCSPISGHTSVYWYQQALGLGLQFLLWYDEGEERNRGNFPPRFSGRQFPNYSSELNVNALELEDSALYLCASSLAQGASYNEQFFGPGTRLTVL.

In its sample, this clonotype was seen many times. The V and J genes are TRBV7-8 and TRBJ2-7; possibly TRBD2 for D (5 bases). Deletions cut 5 bases from V and 2 bases from J, with 19 bases between. Germline CDR1 is SGHVS and CDR2 is FQNEAQ. This CDR3 has 16 amino acids. The CDR3 bases are TGTGCCAGCAGCCCCTTTCAGAGCGGCAGCGCCTACGAGCAGTACTTC. Protein: CASSPFQSGSAYEQYF.

The chain joins TRBV5-1 to TRBJ2-5; D is possibly TRBD2 (7 bases). CDR1 is SGHRS and CDR2 is YFSETQ in the germline V gene. V was clipped by 0 bases and J by 7 bases, with 16 bases between them. This CDR3 spans 15 amino acids. As DNA, the CDR3 is TGCGCCAGCAGCTTGGTTCTAGCGGAGGGGGGGACCCAGTACTTC. This gives the protein CASSLVLAEGGTQYF.

The CDR3 sequence is CASSLRHQLAGSTDTQYF. The CDR3 nucleotides read TGTGCCAGCAGCCTACGACACCAACTAGCGGGAAGCACAGATACGCAGTATTTT. The chain combines TRBV5-6 with TRBJ2-3; 10 positions match TRBD2. The J segment lost 0 bases and the V segment lost 4 bases, leaving 11 bases of the junction unmatched. This CDR3 is built from 18 residues. Germline V CDR1 and CDR2: SGHDT, YYEEEE.

In its sample, this clonotype was seen many times. V and J are TRBV10-3 and TRBJ2-1; 8 nucleotides match TRBD1. Germline values: CDR1 ENHRY, CDR2 SYGVKD. This CDR3 spans 15 amino acids. V trimming: 4 bases; J trimming: 4 bases; junction bases outside the gene matches: 6. CDR3 nucleotide sequence: TGTGCCATCAGTGGTGCAGGGGGCGCATACAATGAGCAGTTCTTC. Amino acid sequence: CAISGAGGAYNEQFF.

This clonotype was seen repeatedly, ten times or more. V gene TRBV5-1 combines with J gene TRBJ1-4, with a possible D match to TRBD1 (5 bases). This CDR3 region has 14 residues. Germline V CDR1 and CDR2: SGHRS, YFSETQ. V lost 5 bases to trimming and J lost 2 bases, with 10 bases between them. DNA for the CDR3: TGCGCCAGCAGACTAGGGGCTACTAATGAAAAACTGTTTTTT. Translated, it gives CASRLGATNEKLFF.

There are many counts of this clonotype. This chain links TRBV7-9 with TRBJ2-1, with TRBD1 identical over 7 bases. V was pared by 5 bases and J by 6 bases, with 10 bases of the junction left unmatched. Germline loops: CDR1 SEHNR, CDR2 FQNEAQ (reference sequence). The CDR3 covers 15 residues. The CDR3 region is CASSLDRENRNEQFF. In DNA form, the CDR3 reads TGTGCCAGCAGCCTCGACAGGGAAAATCGCAATGAGCAGTTCTTC.

This clonotype was detected ten times or more. This chain uses TRBV10-3 with TRBJ2-3, with a weak D call TRBD2 (6 bases). CDR3 size: 14 residues. V lost 9 bases to trimming and J lost 0 bases, with 13 bases between them. The V gene's germline CDR1 is ENHRY and CDR2 SYGVKD. The CDR3 DNA is TGTGCCATAGGGACTCTCACTAGCACAGATACGCAGTATTTT. This sequence encodes CAIGTLTSTDTQYF.

About this clonotype itself: A read error may explain this, as a much larger clone is one base away. The V and J genes are TRBV6-2 or TRBV6-3 and TRBJ2-2; tentatively, D is TRBD2 (5 bases). CDR1 is MNHEY, CDR2 SVGEGT, per germline. The CDR3 has 16 residues. DNA of the CDR3: TGTGCCAGCAGTAAGCGACGGGAACCAACACCCGGGGAGCCGTTTTTT. Protein: CASSKRREPTPGEPFF.